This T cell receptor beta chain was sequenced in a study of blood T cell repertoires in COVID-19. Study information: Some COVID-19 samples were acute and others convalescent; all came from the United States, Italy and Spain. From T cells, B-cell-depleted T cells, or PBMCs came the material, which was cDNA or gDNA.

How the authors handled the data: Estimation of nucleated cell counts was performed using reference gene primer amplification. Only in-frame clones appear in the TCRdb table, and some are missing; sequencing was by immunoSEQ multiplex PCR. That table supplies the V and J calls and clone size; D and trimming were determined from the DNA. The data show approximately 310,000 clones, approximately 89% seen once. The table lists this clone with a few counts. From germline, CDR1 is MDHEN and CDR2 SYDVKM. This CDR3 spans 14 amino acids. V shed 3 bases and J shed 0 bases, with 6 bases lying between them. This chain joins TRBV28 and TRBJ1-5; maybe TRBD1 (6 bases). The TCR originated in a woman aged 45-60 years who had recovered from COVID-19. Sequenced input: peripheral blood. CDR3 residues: CASSLTGSNQPQHF. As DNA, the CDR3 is TGTGCCAGCAGTTTGACAGGTAGCAATCAGCCCCAGCATTTT. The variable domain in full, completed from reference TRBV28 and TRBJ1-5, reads DVKVTQSSRYLVKRTGEKVFLECVQDMDHENMFWYRQDPGLGLRLIYFSYDVKMKEKGDIPEGYSVSREKKERFSLILESASTNQTSMYLCASSLTGSNQPQHFGDGTRLSIL.